The clone carrying this T cell receptor beta chain was observed once. Time point specified: newly diagnosed, previously untreated cHL patient sample. By magnetic negative selection, CD4+ T cells were purified from thawed PBMCs. Serving as comparison were PBMCs from newly diagnosed, untreated classical Hodgkin lymphoma, which were sequenced alongside the relapsed/refractory trial patients. This specimen comes from a study of PD-1 blockade in classical Hodgkin lymphoma. The CDR3 extends over 17 amino acids. Germline trimming cut 5 bases from V and 0 bases from J; bases unmatched to any gene: 8. Per the germline V gene, CDR1 is MGHRA and CDR2 is YSYEKL. Assay used: immunoSEQ multiplex PCR; TCRdb lists only in-frame clones, some missing. The profile shows around 29,000 clones, around 90% of them singletons.

The sequence was obtained from a human donor with classical Hodgkin lymphoma. The chain recombines TRBV4-1 with TRBJ2-4, with 9 bases fitting TRBD1. The source material was CD4+ T cells from blood. The CDR3 is CASSNLGQGLAKNIQYF. Written as DNA, the CDR3 is TGCGCCAGCAGCAACCTCGGACAGGGGCTAGCCAAAAACATTCAGTACTTC.